Each of the 29 T cell receptor beta chains below was sequenced from the same sample in a study of human T cells and chemical hapten exposure (dated by TCRdb to 2020 to 2022). Library preparation was by RACE. Sequencing was performed on a NextSeq 500. TCRdb redid the processing of the public reads, applying fastp at Q25 and MiXCR, and retained in-frame beta chains. Each entry merges the rows of one CDR3 protein and shows their most common DNA and genes. This sample is represented by fewer than 500,000 distinct CDR3 sequences; around 4.8% of them were singletons. Together, the top ten hold around 2% of the sample. The intended sense of this specimen's time point label: patch test 1, 2 weeks after DPC sensitization. This specimen's treatment or condition label, interpreted: therapeutic diphenylcyclopropenone sensitization with weekly scalp DPC. The material sequenced was whole blood, taken in connection with sensitization to the hapten diphenylcyclopropenone (DPC). These receptors were taken from a woman aged 50 to 60 with alopecia areata. Some clones in this sample may be carry-over from other donors' samples.

The chain carries TRBV24-1 and TRBJ1-1, with TRBD1 as a possible D gene (5 bases). The germline CDR1 and CDR2 sequences are KGHDR and SFDVKD. The CDR3 is 13 residues long. V was pared by 7 bases and J by 6 bases, with 14 bases between. The CDR3 DNA is TGTGCCACCAGCCGTGGGGGGACGGCTGAAGCTTTCTTT. Protein product: CATSRGGTAEAFF.

This clonotype was observed many times. This sequence joins TRBV6-2 or TRBV6-3 and TRBJ1-1; 8 bases align to TRBD1. Unmatched junction bases numbered 2, after V lost 2 bases and J lost 6 bases. Germline V CDR1 and CDR2: MNHEY, SVGEGT. The CDR3 is 13 residues long. The CDR3 DNA sequence: TGTGCCAGCAGTTACCCAGGGGGCTCTGAAGCTTTCTTT. Encoded protein: CASSYPGGSEAFF.

Details on this clonotype: A much larger clone differs from this one at a single base, so this may be a read error. The chain couples TRBV7-2 to TRBJ2-3, with 10 bases that match TRBD2. CDR3 length: 18 residues. CDR1 is SGHTA, CDR2 FQGNSA, per germline. Unmatched junction bases numbered 10, after V lost 4 bases and J lost 0 bases. CDR3 residues: CASSSASGGIPSTDTQYF. Here the CDR3 DNA reads TGTGCCAGCAGCTCCGCTAGCGGGGGCATCCCAAGCACAGATACGCAGTATTTT.

This clonotype was recorded at least ten times. The rearrangement joins TRBV7-8 to TRBJ1-2; no reliable D call. The CDR3 length is 14 residues. The V gene's germline CDR1 is SGHVS and CDR2 FQNEAQ. V was shortened by 7 bases and J by 0 bases, with 12 bases between the two germline ends. CDR3 coding DNA: TGTGCCAGCACGCTAGGCAGCGCTAACTATGGCTACACCTTC. Translated: CASTLGSANYGYTF.

This clonotype was counted ten times or more. The chain combines TRBV30 with TRBJ2-1; perhaps TRBD2 as D (5 bases). V gave up 2 bases and J gave up 6 bases, with 17 bases separating them. Germline CDR1 and CDR2: GTSNPN and SVGIG (reference sequence). The CDR3 loop spans 15 amino acids. The CDR3 DNA is TGTGCCTGGAGTCTGTCTCTAGCATATCCCAATGAGCAGTTCTTC. This codes for CAWSLSLAYPNEQFF.

This clonotype was seen many times. The chain joins TRBV6-5 to TRBJ2-3; TRBD1 might be the D (6 bases). CDR3 size: 15 residues. The ends were cut back, 3 bases at V and 1 base at J, with 11 bases in the middle. CDR1 and CDR2 from the germline V gene are MNHEY and SVGAGI. This CDR3 is CASSYGGGGTDTQYF. CDR3 nucleotides: TGTGCCAGCAGTTATGGGGGCGGTGGCACAGATACGCAGTATTTT.

The chain has TRBV6-6 and TRBJ1-1, with 7 bases fitting TRBD1. V gave up 7 bases and J gave up 0 bases; unmatched junction bases: 8. The CDR3 runs 15 residues. Germline assignment: CDR1 MNHNY and CDR2 SVGAGI (reference sequence). CDR3: CASTLTGLMNTEAFF. As DNA, the CDR3 is TGTGCCAGCACCTTGACAGGGTTGATGAACACTGAAGCTTTCTTT.

This clonotype was recorded at least ten times. The chain uses TRBV6-4 and TRBJ2-3; D gene ambiguous. The CDR3 length is 13 residues. Deletions cut 2 bases from V and 6 bases from J, with 9 bases between. CDR1 and CDR2 from the germline V gene are MRHNA and SNTAGT. In DNA form, the CDR3 reads TGTGCCAGCAGTGACAAAGAGTCGGATACGCAGTATTTT. Protein sequence: CASSDKESDTQYF.

The genes are TRBV9 and TRBJ2-1; TRBD2 matches 7 bases. The CDR3 loop spans 15 amino acids. V was clipped by 4 bases and J by 10 bases; unmatched bases: 14. CDR1 and CDR2 from the germline V gene are SGDLS and YYNGEE. The DNA of the CDR3 is TGTGCCAGCAGCCCGACCGGCGGGAGTTTACGAGAGCAGTTCTTC. The encoded protein is CASSPTGGSLREQFF.

This chain connects TRBV20-1 to TRBJ2-7, with TRBD2 identical over 9 bases. Per the germline V gene, CDR1 is DFQATT and CDR2 is SNEGSKA (reference sequence). The CDR3 extends over 15 amino acids. The V segment lost 6 bases and the J segment 3 bases; nucleotides outside the gene matches: 12. The CDR3 loop reads CSAVGSLAGSYEQYF. The DNA for the CDR3 is TGCAGTGCCGTAGGGTCCCTAGCGGGAAGCTACGAGCAGTACTTC.

The chain uses TRBV20-1 and TRBJ2-2; D remains unclear. The CDR3 is 13 residues long. Germline loops: CDR1 DFQATT, CDR2 SNEGSKA (reference sequence). The V and J ends lost 1 base and 0 bases respectively, with 3 bases between them. Here the CDR3 DNA reads TGCAGTGCTAGAGGACCGAACACCGGGGAGCTGTTTTTT. Its protein product is CSARGPNTGELFF.

CDR3 amino acids: CASSETPSGFNIQYF. The CDR3 DNA reads TGTGCCAGCAGTGAAACCCCCAGCGGGTTCAACATTCAGTACTTC. The chain joins TRBV2 to TRBJ2-4; possible D gene TRBD2, 6 bases. In germline, CDR1 is SNHLY, CDR2 FYNNEI. The V end was cut by 2 bases, the J end by 7 bases, with 15 bases between. The CDR3 is made up of 15 amino acids.

This clonotype has more than one count but fewer than ten. CDR3 sequence reads: CASSFTGTGYEQYF. DNA of the CDR3: TGCGCCAGCAGCTTCACCGGGACAGGGTACGAGCAGTACTTC. The gene calls are TRBV5-1 and TRBJ2-7, with TRBD1 identical over 9 bases. The trim removed 2 bases at V and 4 bases at J, leaving 4 bases unmatched. The CDR3 length is 14 residues. CDR1 SGHRS and CDR2 YFSETQ come from the germline V gene.

This clonotype was detected ten times or more. V gene TRBV4-1 combines with J gene TRBJ2-3, with TRBD1 as a possible D gene (6 bases). From germline, CDR1 is MGHRA and CDR2 YSYEKL. The CDR3 runs 14 residues. Trimming pared 1 base from V and 3 bases from J, leaving 8 bases between. The CDR3 reads CASSQAGVTDTQYF. In DNA, the CDR3 is TGCGCCAGCAGCCAAGCAGGGGTGACAGATACGCAGTATTTT.

This clonotype was counted many times. The chain employs TRBV6-5 and TRBJ2-7; 7 bases map to TRBD2. The germline gives CDR1 MNHEY, CDR2 SVGAGI. V shed 4 bases, J shed 5 bases, and the junction held 5 bases outside the gene matches. The CDR3 loop spans 13 amino acids. CDR3: CASSWVGRDEQYF. The CDR3 DNA sequence: TGTGCCAGCAGTTGGGTAGGGAGGGACGAGCAGTACTTC.

CDR3 region: CASSIGQAYNEQFF. The CDR3 DNA is TGTGCCAGTAGTATAGGACAGGCCTACAATGAGCAGTTCTTC. The chain joins TRBV19 to TRBJ2-1; D perhaps matches TRBD1 (6 bases). Trimming cost V 1 base and J 2 bases, with 6 bases left between them. CDR1 is LNHDA, CDR2 SQIVND, per germline (reference sequence). The CDR3 length is 14 residues.

This clonotype was seen a handful of times. The genes are TRBV5-4 and TRBJ2-1; D remains ambiguous. Trimming took off 5 bases at V and 2 bases at J, with 8 bases between the two ends. This CDR3 has 13 residues. CDR1 and CDR2 from the germline V gene are SGHNT and YYREEE (reference sequence). As DNA, the CDR3 is TGTGCCAGCAGTGACCTAGCCTACAATGAGCAGTTCTTC. Protein product: CASSDLAYNEQFF.

This clonotype was detected only a few times. CDR3 protein: CSVVIGGKGNYGYTF. The CDR3 DNA reads as TGCAGCGTTGTGATAGGAGGCAAGGGAAACTATGGCTACACCTTC. J is TRBJ1-2 and V is TRBV29-1; D remains ambiguous. V lost 4 bases to trimming and J lost 2 bases, with 17 bases between them. This CDR3 spans 15 amino acids. CDR1 and CDR2 (germline): SQVTM, ANQGSEA. Full variable domain (missing parts from reference TRBV29-1 and TRBJ1-2): SAVISQKPSRDICQRGTSLTIQCQVDSQVTMMFWYRQQPGQSLTLIATANQGSEATYESGFVIDKFPISRPNLTFSTLTVSNMSPEDSSIYLCSVVIGGKGNYGYTFGSGTRLTVV.

This clonotype was counted many times. The CDR3 loop is CAISEGRQGHSYNEQFF. In DNA form, the CDR3 reads TGTGCCATCAGTGAGGGACGACAGGGGCATTCCTACAATGAGCAGTTCTTC. The chain joins TRBV10-3 to TRBJ2-1, with 8 bases lining up with TRBD1. This CDR3 spans 17 amino acids. J lost 1 base, V lost 2 bases, and 7 bases had no gene match. Per germline, CDR1 ENHRY and CDR2 SYGVKD.

The gene calls are TRBV6-5 and TRBJ2-6, with TRBD2 as a possible D gene (5 bases). The CDR3 sequence is 17 residues long. Germline V lookup: CDR1 MNHEY, CDR2 SVGAGI. Trimming stripped 7 bases from V and 1 base from J, with 17 bases between. CDR3 loop: CASTLKAVLSGANVLTF. DNA for the CDR3: TGTGCCAGCACCTTAAAAGCGGTCTTGTCTGGGGCCAACGTCCTGACTTTC.

This clonotype has a count of ten or more. The chain has TRBV20-1 and TRBJ1-1; D possibly corresponds to TRBD1 (6 bases). Germline CDR1 and CDR2: DFQATT and SNEGSKA (reference sequence). Trimming stripped 1 base from V and 0 bases from J, with 15 bases between. The CDR3 extends over 16 amino acids. The CDR3 reads CSARALGARMNTEAFF. The CDR3 bases are TGCAGTGCTAGAGCCCTGGGGGCACGAATGAACACTGAAGCTTTCTTT.

This clonotype was recorded many times. The chain recombines TRBV7-2 with TRBJ1-4; 8 nucleotides match TRBD1. Germline values: CDR1 SGHTA, CDR2 FQGNSA. This CDR3 spans 15 amino acids. V shed 3 bases and J 5 bases; nucleotides not matched to a gene: 5. CDR3 protein: CASSFTRTGNEKLFF. For the CDR3, the DNA is TGTGCCAGCAGCTTCACAAGGACAGGGAATGAAAAACTGTTTTTT.

Ten or more counts support this clonotype. The gene calls are TRBV4-2 and TRBJ2-3; D not resolved. Per germline, CDR1 LGHNA and CDR2 YNFKEQ. Trimming removed 0 bases from V and 2 bases from J, with 9 bases in between. CDR3 size: 15 residues. The CDR3 loop reads CASSQEAPPTDTQYF. CDR3 bases: TGTGCCAGCAGCCAAGAAGCCCCCCCCACAGATACGCAGTATTTT.

V usage is TRBV7-2 and J usage is TRBJ2-3; D unclear. Trimming pared 6 bases from V and 5 bases from J, leaving 9 bases between. The germline gives CDR1 SGHTA, CDR2 FQGNSA. The CDR3 has 12 residues. DNA for the CDR3: TGTGCCAGCAGTCCACTGATAGATACGCAGTATTTT. Amino acid sequence: CASSPLIDTQYF.

This clonotype was seen many times. The rearrangement links TRBV2 to TRBJ2-4; 8 positions match TRBD1. Germline assignment: CDR1 SNHLY and CDR2 FYNNEI. The junction had 8 bases not matched to a gene; V was cut back by 8 bases and J by 14 bases. The CDR3 is 11 residues long. The CDR3 here is CASGGGQGKYF. The CDR3 DNA reads TGTGCCAGCGGGGGAGGACAGGGAAAGTACTTC.

This clonotype showed up many times. This chain uses TRBV4-1 with TRBJ1-5; D unresolved. In germline, CDR1 is MGHRA, CDR2 YSYEKL. CDR3 length equals 13 residues. V was clipped by 0 bases and J by 9 bases, with 9 bases between them. The CDR3: CASSQEEAGPQHF. Written as DNA, the CDR3 is TGCGCCAGCAGCCAAGAAGAGGCGGGGCCCCAGCATTTT.

This clonotype appeared a few times. The J gene is TRBJ2-3, the V gene TRBV7-2, with TRBD2 matching over 7 bases. Germline V gene lookup returns CDR1 SGHTA and CDR2 FQGNSA. V was clipped by 4 bases and J by 1 base; unmatched bases: 11. This CDR3 is 17 amino acids long. CDR3 bases: TGTGCCAGCAGCTCTCAGACTAGCTCTGTTGGCACAGATACGCAGTATTTT. Its translation: CASSSQTSSVGTDTQYF.

This clonotype was picked up many times. CDR3 sequence: CASSDPTGPSTDTQYF. Here the CDR3 DNA reads TGCGCCAGCAGCGATCCGACAGGCCCTAGCACAGATACGCAGTATTTT. The V call is TRBV5-1, the J call TRBJ2-3, with D possibly being TRBD1 (6 bases). The germline V and J ends were trimmed by 4 bases and 0 bases, with 15 bases remaining between them. The CDR3 totals 16 residues. Per germline, CDR1 SGHRS and CDR2 YFSETQ.

At least ten counts were recorded for this clonotype. The V call is TRBV7-6, the J call TRBJ2-3; TRBD1 agrees at 8 bases. Unmatched junction bases numbered 5, after V lost 4 bases and J lost 5 bases. Germline CDR1 reads SGHVS; CDR2 reads FNYEAQ. This CDR3 has 14 residues. CDR3 in amino acids: CASSSPGGEDTQYF. As DNA, the CDR3 is TGTGCCAGCAGCTCCCCAGGGGGCGAAGATACGCAGTATTTT.